What follows are 5 T cell receptor beta chains derived from one specimen sequenced in a study of read filtering for tumor transcriptome and immune sequencing. The library was built from around 400 ng RNA with molecular barcoded adaptors for alpha/delta and beta/gamma chains. TCRdb re-derived calls from the reads in MiXCR, one entry per CDR3 protein. The sample includes about 46,000 distinct CDR3 sequences, 20% of them seen just once. The sequencing input was a population of CD138-negative cells sorted from bone marrow. These TCRs come from a donor over 35 with multiple myeloma.

This clonotype appeared a few times. The rearrangement links TRBV6-2 or TRBV6-3 to TRBJ2-7; D unclear. Trimming cost V 0 bases and J 2 bases, with 11 bases left between them. The germline gives CDR1 MNHEY, CDR2 SVGEGT. CDR3 length: 15 residues. The DNA for the CDR3 is TGTGCCAGCAGTTACTCCGCGACTGCCACCTACGAGCAGTACTTC. Encoded protein: CASSYSATATYEQYF.

This clonotype was recorded once. A clone one base away is much larger, so this may be a read error. The chain uses TRBV11-3 and TRBJ2-2; 14 bases agree with TRBD2. There are 19 residues in the CDR3. Germline loops: CDR1 SGHNT, CDR2 YENEEA. The CDR3 DNA follows: TGTGCCAGCAGCCCTCCGGGACTAGCGGGAGCTCAGAACACCGGGGAGCCGTTTTTT. This gives the protein CASSPPGLAGAQNTGEPFF.

Many counts were recorded for this clonotype. The rearrangement joins TRBV6-5 to TRBJ2-7; D tentatively reads TRBD1 or TRBD2 (5 bases each). V gave up 3 bases and J gave up 0 bases, with 12 bases separating them. This CDR3 spans 15 amino acids. The germline V gene encodes CDR1 MNHEY and CDR2 SVGAGI. The CDR3 loop reads CASSYNRDPSYEQYF. The CDR3 region has the DNA TGTGCCAGCAGTTATAATCGGGACCCCTCCTACGAGCAGTACTTC.

V gene TRBV19 combines with J gene TRBJ1-1; D is uncertain. CDR3 length: 12 amino acids. The V gene's germline CDR1 is LNHDA and CDR2 SQIVND (reference sequence). V was pared by 5 bases and J by 5 bases, with 9 bases between. CDR3 sequence reads: CASSGSWTEAFF. CDR3 nucleotides: TGTGCCAGTAGTGGGAGTTGGACTGAAGCTTTCTTT.

This clonotype was detected many times. V is TRBV7-3 and J is TRBJ2-5; the match to TRBD1 covers 10 bases. The CDR3 has 15 residues. Germline-derived CDR1 and CDR2 are SGHTA and FQGTGA. V lost 4 bases and J lost 4; bases outside the gene matches: 6. The CDR3 nucleotides are TGTGCCAGCAGCTCGTCAGACAGGGGGCGAGAGACCCAGTACTTC. Its protein product is CASSSSDRGRETQYF.